This T cell receptor (beta chain) is drawn from a study of human T cells and chemical hapten exposure. Whole-study context: Patch testing was performed with 0.01% DPC on the upper back, with reading at 6 days.

TCRdb reprocessed the RACE reads with MiXCR, giving one entry per CDR3 protein. Among more than 110,000 distinct CDR3 sequences listed, 10% to 15% were seen once. The CDR3 runs 15 residues. The trim removed 8 bases at V and 7 bases at J, leaving 14 bases unmatched. CDR1 MRHNA and CDR2 SNTAGT come from the germline V gene. Documented time point: patch test 2, 6 weeks after DPC sensitization. Treatment indicated: therapeutic diphenylcyclopropenone sensitization with weekly scalp DPC. The receptor's source is a woman between 45 and 60 years old with alopecia areata. Some clones in this sample may be carry-over from other donors' samples. The sample here was whole blood, taken in connection with sensitization to the hapten diphenylcyclopropenone (DPC). The chain combines TRBV6-4 with TRBJ2-1; the match to TRBD2 covers 7 bases. CDR3 DNA: TGTGCCAGCCAACCCCAGGGAGGGATCCGGAATGAGCAGTTCTTC. It specifies CASQPQGGIRNEQFF.